The present TCR beta chain was sequenced within a study of Ad26.COV2.S vaccination and SARS-CoV-2 variants. The treatment: approximately 18 received Ad26.COV2.S at low or high dose, single or two shots; five or six received placebo; per-sample allocation not given. At day 63 after the first vaccine or placebo injection, samples were drawn. In the vaccine, an Ad26 vector expressed the SARS-CoV-2 spike of the Wuhan strain. CDR1 and CDR2 (germline): MRHNA, SNTAGT. The CDR3 totals 15 residues. V gave up 6 bases and J gave up 6 bases; unmatched junction bases: 11. Of note for this clone: The antigen is undetermined.

Points from the study as a whole: People given the vaccine had a wider spike-specific TCR breadth than placebo recipients did.

Here immunoSEQ multiplex PCR was the method, and the copy in TCRdb shows in-frame clones only, minus some. This table has a few hundred thousand clones, about 80% appearing once. This receptor was identified in a person between 18 and 59 years old who received the Ad26.COV2.S COVID-19 vaccine or a placebo. The J gene is TRBJ2-3, the V gene TRBV6-4; 8 bases fit TRBD1. The sample in question was peripheral blood, obtained in a trial of Ad26.COV2.S vaccine versus placebo. CDR3 region: CASSSDRGFADTQYF. As DNA, the CDR3 is TGTGCCAGCAGCTCCGACAGGGGTTTTGCCGATACGCAGTATTTT.